This section outlines one T cell receptor beta chain sequence together with its context. The sample is drawn from a study of identical twins. The CDR3 contains 14 residues. Trimming pared 3 bases from V and 2 bases from J, leaving 9 bases between. Germline V gene sequence: CDR1 SEHNR, CDR2 FQNEAQ (reference sequence). One entry per CDR3 protein results from TCRdb running MiXCR on the 5' RACE reads. Among about 190,000 distinct CDR3 sequences listed, more than 15% were seen once. These records were also assigned to another study, of T cells expressing NK-cell markers.

Sequences were obtained from CD8+ T cells sorted from blood. This receptor was taken from a woman between 18 and 29 years old in good health. This sequence joins TRBV7-9 and TRBJ2-3, with D perhaps matching TRBD2 (5 bases). The DNA for the CDR3 is TGTGCCAGCAGCTTGGACTCCTACACAGATACGCAGTATTTT. It is translated as CASSLDSYTDTQYF.